A single sample gave rise to the 27 T cell receptor beta chains below, sequenced in a study of immune evolution from preneoplasia to lung adenocarcinoma. This table comes from immunoSEQ multiplex PCR, and its TCRdb copy is limited to in-frame clones, with some not included. Here the sample spans 12,000 or so clones, 85% being singletons. The sequencing sample was made of FFPE tissue from an adenomatous hyperplasia lung lesion. Subset described: atypical adenomatous hyperplasia (AAH), lung preneoplasia. The receptors originated from a person between 50 and 70 years old with lung adenocarcinoma.

The rearrangement joins TRBV11-2 to TRBJ1-1, with a tentative D call TRBD1 (6 bases). The V end was cut by 5 bases, the J end by 5 bases, with 18 bases between. This CDR3 has 15 residues. From germline, CDR1 is SGHAT and CDR2 FQNNGV. The CDR3, as DNA: TGTGCCAGCAGCCGCCTCGGGGGCAGGGTTACTGAAGCTTTCTTT. This sequence encodes CASSRLGGRVTEAFF.

This chain connects TRBV7-8 to TRBJ1-1, with D unresolved. CDR3 length: 13 amino acids. Per the germline V gene, CDR1 is SGHVS and CDR2 is FQNEAQ. V was pared by 3 bases and J by 1 base, with 6 bases between. The CDR3: CASSFERNTEAFF. CDR3 DNA sequence: TGTGCCAGCAGCTTCGAGAGGAACACTGAAGCTTTCTTT.

The rearrangement uses TRBV27 and TRBJ2-5; possible D gene TRBD1, 5 bases. The end of the DNA is better explained by TRBJ2-7, so the J call may be wrong. The CDR3 extends over 14 amino acids. CDR1 is MNHEY, CDR2 SMNVEV, per germline (reference sequence). CDR3 loop: CASSFGVGPYEQYF. CDR3 in DNA: TGTGCCAGCAGTTTTGGGGTGGGGCCCTACGAGCAGTACTTC.

The rearrangement uses TRBV5-1 and TRBJ1-1; 7 bases are shared with TRBD1. Germline V lookup: CDR1 SGHRS, CDR2 YFSETQ. The V segment lost 4 bases and the J segment 2 bases; nucleotides outside the gene matches: 5. This CDR3 region has 14 residues. In DNA form, the CDR3 reads TGCGCCAGCAGCCGCTGGGACAGAAACACTGAAGCTTTCTTT. Translated: CASSRWDRNTEAFF.

The rearrangement uses TRBV19 and TRBJ2-2; TRBD2 aligns across 7 bases. CDR1 LNHDA and CDR2 SQIVND come from the germline V gene (reference sequence). This CDR3 has 14 residues. J gave up 6 bases and V 7 bases, and 8 bases lay outside the gene matches. In nucleotides, the CDR3 is TGTGCCAGTAAGGAGGGAGGGATTTCCGGGGAGCTGTTTTTT. Translation: CASKEGGISGELFF. The full variable domain, completed using reference TRBV19 and TRBJ2-2, is DGGITQSPKYLFRKEGQNVTLSCEQNLNHDAMYWYRQDPGQGLRLIYYSQIVNDFQKGDIAEGYSVSREKKESFPLTVTSAQKNPTAFYLCASKEGGISGELFFGEGSRLTVL.

The chain has TRBV19 and TRBJ2-1; TRBD2 aligns across 7 bases. The CDR3 spans 14 residues. V shed 10 bases, J shed 2 bases, and the junction held 8 bases outside the gene matches. Per germline, CDR1 LNHDA and CDR2 SQIVND (reference sequence). The CDR3 sequence: CATVPSGTYNEQFF. The CDR3 coding sequence is TGTGCCACCGTCCCCAGCGGGACCTACAATGAGCAGTTCTTC.

V gene TRBV28 combines with J gene TRBJ2-3, with D possibly called TRBD1 or TRBD2 (6 bases each). Trimming removed 2 bases from V and 1 base from J, with 13 bases in between. The CDR3 length is 16 residues. In germline, CDR1 is MDHEN, CDR2 SYDVKM. The DNA for the CDR3 is TGTGCCAGCAGTTTAGGAGGGGCAGGGGGCACAGATACGCAGTATTTT. Its protein is CASSLGGAGGTDTQYF.

The chain carries TRBV27 and TRBJ2-3; possibly TRBD2 for D (5 bases). V lost 7 bases to trimming and J lost 10 bases, with 12 bases between them. This CDR3 is 11 amino acids long. Germline lookup yields CDR1 MNHEY and CDR2 SMNVEV (reference sequence). The CDR3 spells CASTDYRAQYF. In DNA form, the CDR3 reads TGTGCCAGCACCGACTATCGCGCGCAGTATTTT.

A remark on this clone: The junction shows a germline mismatch at one end, possibly a read error. This chain connects TRBV10-1 to TRBJ2-3, with a tentative D call TRBD2 (5 bases). This CDR3 is 14 amino acids long. Per the germline V gene, CDR1 is WNHNN and CDR2 is SYGVQD (reference sequence). CDR3 protein: CASSPGVGTDMQYF. CDR3 in DNA: TGCGCCAGCAGCCCCGGGGTAGGCACAGATATGCAGTATTTT.

The chain combines TRBV15 with TRBJ2-3; maybe TRBD2 (6 bases). V was clipped by 5 bases and J by 2 bases, with 20 bases between them. The germline V gene encodes CDR1 LNHNV and CDR2 YYDKDF (reference sequence). CDR3 length: 17 amino acids. This chain's CDR3 is CATSPLTSGPNTDTQYF. The CDR3 DNA is TGTGCCACCAGCCCCCTTACAAGCGGGCCCAACACAGATACGCAGTATTTT.

The gene calls are TRBV10-1 and TRBJ1-2; D not resolved. The CDR3 runs 13 residues. V was cut by 3 bases and J by 2 bases, with 7 bases left in between. Germline loops: CDR1 WNHNN, CDR2 SYGVQD (reference sequence). The CDR3 bases are TGCGCCAGCAGTGATCAGAGAAACTATGGCTACACCTTC. Its translation is CASSDQRNYGYTF.

The V gene is TRBV6-1, the J gene TRBJ2-5; 11 bases are shared with TRBD2. The CDR3 runs 17 residues. The V and J ends lost 2 bases and 2 bases, in that order; junction bases with no gene match: 7. Germline loops: CDR1 MNHNS, CDR2 SASEGT. The CDR3 sequence is CASSESIAGGRQETQYF. The CDR3, as DNA: TGTGCCAGCAGTGAATCTATAGCGGGAGGGCGTCAAGAGACCCAGTACTTC.

The chain joins TRBV10-3 to TRBJ1-1; 7 bases map to TRBD1. This CDR3 has 14 amino acids. J was trimmed by 2 bases and V by 6 bases; bases with no gene match: 6. Germline loops: CDR1 ENHRY, CDR2 SYGVKD. The CDR3 bases are TGTGCCATCAGCAGCAGGGGGAGCAACACTGAAGCTTTCTTT. It codes for CAISSRGSNTEAFF.

The V gene is TRBV6-6, the J gene TRBJ2-7, with D hard to call. Germline V CDR1 and CDR2: MNHNY, SVGAGI (reference sequence). V lost 0 bases, J lost 6 bases, and 6 bases lay in between. This CDR3 has 12 amino acids. The CDR3 bases are TGTGCCAGCAGTTACTCCCACACCGAGCAGTACTTC. Residues: CASSYSHTEQYF.

The rearrangement uses TRBV15 and TRBJ2-7; D gene ambiguous. The ends were cut back, 0 bases at V and 5 bases at J, with 14 bases in the middle. The length of the CDR3 is 15 residues. Germline CDR1 and CDR2: LNHNV and YYDKDF (reference sequence). The CDR3 region is CATSRDRLGRNEQYF. For the CDR3, the DNA is TGTGCCACCAGCAGAGATCGGCTGGGTCGGAACGAGCAGTACTTC.

This clone is a singleton in its sample. This chain joins TRBV2 and TRBJ2-7, with D perhaps TRBD1 or TRBD2 (5 bases each). Germline V gene data show CDR1 as SNHLY and CDR2 as FYNNEI. This CDR3 has 13 residues. With 4 bases removed from V and 6 bases from J, the gap between germline ends came to 13 bases. For the CDR3, the DNA is TGTGCCAGCAGTGGAGGGGCACCTACCGAGCAGTACTTC. Amino acids: CASSGGAPTEQYF.

The rearrangement links TRBV6-6 to TRBJ1-3; D remains unclear. Looked up from germline, CDR1 is MNHNY and CDR2 is SVGAGI (reference sequence). The CDR3 is 13 amino acids. Trimming cost V 6 bases and J 0 bases, with 6 bases left between them. The CDR3 bases are TGTGCCAGCAGCCGTTACTCTGGAAACACCATATATTTT. Translation gives CASSRYSGNTIYF.

The J gene is TRBJ1-1, the V gene TRBV10-2; the match to TRBD1 covers 11 bases. CDR1 and CDR2 (germline): WSHSY, SAAADI. This CDR3 has 15 amino acids. The ends lost 6 bases at V and 4 bases at J; junction bases unmatched: 7. The CDR3 loop is CASRPKGTGGTEAFF. The CDR3 DNA is TGCGCCAGCAGACCCAAGGGGACAGGGGGCACTGAAGCTTTCTTT.

The rearrangement joins TRBV21-1 to TRBJ1-2. TRBV21-1 is given as a pseudogene. The CDR3 loop spans 21 amino acids. The CDR3 loop is CASSKVVWHKKRRGAANGYTF. CDR3 sequence (DNA): TGTGCCAGCAGCAAAGTGGTGTGGCATAAGAAGAGACGGGGGGCCGCCAATGGCTACACCTTC.

V gene TRBV6-6 combines with J gene TRBJ2-1, with 7 bases aligning to TRBD1. Per germline, CDR1 MNHNY and CDR2 SVGAGI (reference sequence). The CDR3 sequence is 14 residues long. The ends lost 5 bases at V and 0 bases at J; junction bases unmatched: 1. CDR3 amino acids: CASSRQGSYNEQFF. CDR3 bases: TGTGCCAGCAGTCGACAGGGCTCCTACAATGAGCAGTTCTTC.

The chain couples TRBV4-2 to TRBJ2-1; D is unresolved. The CDR3 has 12 amino acids. V was pared by 0 bases and J by 5 bases, with 2 bases between. Germline CDR1 and CDR2: LGHNA and YNFKEQ. The CDR3 coding sequence is TGTGCCAGCAGCCAAGATGACAATGAGCAGTTCTTC. Its translation: CASSQDDNEQFF.

V gene TRBV2 combines with J gene TRBJ2-5, with 8 bases matching TRBD2. V shed 7 bases and J 5 bases; nucleotides not matched to a gene: 6. Germline V lookup: CDR1 SNHLY, CDR2 FYNNEI. CDR3 length: 13 residues. The DNA for the CDR3 is TGTGCCAGCATAGGACTAGCTCGTGAGACCCAGTACTTC. This gives the protein CASIGLARETQYF. The variable domain in full, completed from reference TRBV2 and TRBJ2-5, reads EPEVTQTPSHQVTQMGQEVILRCVPISNHLYFYWYRQILGQKVEFLVSFYNNEISEKSEIFDDQFSVERPDGSNFTLKIRSTKLEDSAMYFCASIGLARETQYFGPGTRLLVL.

The chain uses TRBV10-3 and TRBJ2-7; D is ambiguous. This CDR3 has 13 residues. The germline V gene encodes CDR1 ENHRY and CDR2 SYGVKD. Trimming took off 2 bases at V and 3 bases at J, with 8 bases between the two ends. This CDR3 reads CAISERKDYEQYF. CDR3 coding DNA: TGTGCCATCAGTGAGAGGAAAGACTACGAGCAGTACTTC.

The gene calls are TRBV27 and TRBJ2-1, with D unclear. The germline V gene has CDR1 MNHEY and CDR2 SMNVEV (reference sequence). V gave up 2 bases and J gave up 11 bases, with 13 bases separating them. This CDR3 has 13 amino acids. CDR3 sequence: CASSLQWRTQQFF. In DNA form, the CDR3 reads TGTGCCAGCAGTTTACAGTGGAGAACCCAGCAGTTCTTC.

The chain has TRBV29-1 and TRBJ2-3; D assignment may be TRBD1 or TRBD2 (5 bases each). This CDR3 region has 14 residues. Trimming removed 2 bases from V and 0 bases from J, with 9 bases in between. Germline V gene data show CDR1 as SQVTM and CDR2 as ANQGSEA. CDR3 DNA sequence: TGCAGCGTTGAATTGGGGGTGAGCACAGATACGCAGTATTTT. Translation gives CSVELGVSTDTQYF.

The chain combines TRBV6-1 with TRBJ2-7; 9 nucleotides align to TRBD2. Trimming at V came to 2 bases and at J to 7 bases, leaving 9 bases not matched to a gene. Looked up from germline, CDR1 is MNHNS and CDR2 is SASEGT. The CDR3 totals 15 residues. The CDR3 DNA sequence: TGTGCCAGCAGTGAACCGATAGCGGGAGTGAGGGAGCAGTACTTC. It is translated as CASSEPIAGVREQYF.

The V call is TRBV5-1, the J call TRBJ1-2, with D unresolved. This CDR3 contains 13 residues. The V gene's germline CDR1 is SGHRS and CDR2 YFSETQ. V dropped 4 bases and J dropped 3 bases, with 10 bases sitting between them. CDR3 DNA sequence: TGCGCCAGCAGCCAAGAGGGAGACTATGGCTACACCTTC. It encodes CASSQEGDYGYTF.